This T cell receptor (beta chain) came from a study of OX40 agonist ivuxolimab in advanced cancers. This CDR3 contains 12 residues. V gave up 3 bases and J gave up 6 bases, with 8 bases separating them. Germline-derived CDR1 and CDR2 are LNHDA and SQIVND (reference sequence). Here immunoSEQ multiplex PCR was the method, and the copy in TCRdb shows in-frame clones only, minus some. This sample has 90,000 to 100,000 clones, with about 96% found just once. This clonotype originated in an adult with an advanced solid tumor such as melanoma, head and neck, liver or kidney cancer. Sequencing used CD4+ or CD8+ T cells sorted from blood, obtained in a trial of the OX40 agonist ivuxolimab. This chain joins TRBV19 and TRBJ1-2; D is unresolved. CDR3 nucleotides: TGTGCCAGTAGTATCGACTGGGATGGCTACACCTTC. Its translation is CASSIDWDGYTF.